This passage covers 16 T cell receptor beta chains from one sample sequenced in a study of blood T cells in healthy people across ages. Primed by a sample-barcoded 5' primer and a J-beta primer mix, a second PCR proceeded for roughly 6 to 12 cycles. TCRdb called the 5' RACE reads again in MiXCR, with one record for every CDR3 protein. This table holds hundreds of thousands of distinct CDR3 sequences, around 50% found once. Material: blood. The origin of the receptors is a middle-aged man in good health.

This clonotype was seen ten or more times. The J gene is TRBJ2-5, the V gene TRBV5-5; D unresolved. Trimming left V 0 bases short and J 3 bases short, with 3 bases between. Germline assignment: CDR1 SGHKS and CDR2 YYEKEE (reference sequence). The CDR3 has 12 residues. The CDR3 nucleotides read TGTGCCAGCAGCTTGGATGAAGAGACCCAGTACTTC. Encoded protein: CASSLDEETQYF.

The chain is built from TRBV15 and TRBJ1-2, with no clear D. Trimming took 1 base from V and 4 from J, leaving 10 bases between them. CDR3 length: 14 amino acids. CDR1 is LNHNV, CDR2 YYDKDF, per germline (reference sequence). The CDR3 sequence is CATSRGWVSYGYTF. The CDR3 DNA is TGTGCCACCAGCAGAGGTTGGGTCAGCTATGGCTACACCTTC.

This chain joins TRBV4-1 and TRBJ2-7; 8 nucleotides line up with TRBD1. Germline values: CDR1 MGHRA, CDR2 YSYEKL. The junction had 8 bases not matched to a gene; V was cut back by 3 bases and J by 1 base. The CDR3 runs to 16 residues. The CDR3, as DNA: TGCGCCAGCAGCCAGCCGAGCCGGGACAGGTCCTACGAGCAGTACTTC. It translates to CASSQPSRDRSYEQYF.

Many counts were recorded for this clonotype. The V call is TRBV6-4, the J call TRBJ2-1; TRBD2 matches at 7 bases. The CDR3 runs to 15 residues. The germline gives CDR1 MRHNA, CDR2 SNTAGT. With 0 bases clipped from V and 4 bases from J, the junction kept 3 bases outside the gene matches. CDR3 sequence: CASSDSGGTYNEQFF. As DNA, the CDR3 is TGTGCCAGCAGTGACTCGGGGGGGACGTACAATGAGCAGTTCTTC.

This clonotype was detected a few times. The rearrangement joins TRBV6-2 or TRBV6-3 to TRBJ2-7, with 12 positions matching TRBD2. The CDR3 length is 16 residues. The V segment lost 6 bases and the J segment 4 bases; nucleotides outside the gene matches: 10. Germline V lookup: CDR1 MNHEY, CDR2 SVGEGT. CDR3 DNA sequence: TGTGCCAGCAGCCATACGACTAGCGGGAGAGCTTACGAGCAGTACTTC. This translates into CASSHTTSGRAYEQYF.

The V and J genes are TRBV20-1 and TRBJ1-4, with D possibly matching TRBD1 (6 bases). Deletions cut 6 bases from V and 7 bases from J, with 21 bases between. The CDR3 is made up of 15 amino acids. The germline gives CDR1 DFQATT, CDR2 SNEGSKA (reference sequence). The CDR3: CSALTRGADREKLFF. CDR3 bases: TGCAGTGCCCTCACGCGGGGGGCGGATCGTGAAAAACTGTTTTTT.

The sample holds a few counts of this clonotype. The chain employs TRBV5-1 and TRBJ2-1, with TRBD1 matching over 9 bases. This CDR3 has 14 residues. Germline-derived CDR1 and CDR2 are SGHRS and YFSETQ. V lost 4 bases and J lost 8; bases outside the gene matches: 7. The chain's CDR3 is CASSQGQGRDEQFF. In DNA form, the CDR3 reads TGCGCCAGCAGCCAGGGACAGGGTAGGGATGAGCAGTTCTTC.

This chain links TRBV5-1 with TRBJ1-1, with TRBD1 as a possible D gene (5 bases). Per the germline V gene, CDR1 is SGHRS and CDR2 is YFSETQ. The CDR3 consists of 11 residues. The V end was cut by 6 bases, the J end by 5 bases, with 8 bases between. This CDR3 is CASIEGTEAFF. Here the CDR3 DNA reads TGCGCCAGCATAGAGGGGACTGAAGCTTTCTTT.

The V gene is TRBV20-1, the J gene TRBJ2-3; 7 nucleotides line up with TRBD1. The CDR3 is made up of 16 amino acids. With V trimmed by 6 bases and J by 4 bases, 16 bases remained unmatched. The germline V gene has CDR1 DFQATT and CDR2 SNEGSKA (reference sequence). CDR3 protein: CSASSGTALYSDTQYF. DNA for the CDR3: TGCAGTGCGTCGTCCGGGACAGCACTTTATTCAGATACGCAGTATTTT.

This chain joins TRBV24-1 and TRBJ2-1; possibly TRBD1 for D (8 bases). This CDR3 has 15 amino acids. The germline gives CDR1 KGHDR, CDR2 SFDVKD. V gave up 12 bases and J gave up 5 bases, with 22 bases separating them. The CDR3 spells CAPKGRGQVDNEQFF. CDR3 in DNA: TGTGCCCCCAAGGGGAGGGGACAGGTCGACAATGAGCAGTTCTTC.

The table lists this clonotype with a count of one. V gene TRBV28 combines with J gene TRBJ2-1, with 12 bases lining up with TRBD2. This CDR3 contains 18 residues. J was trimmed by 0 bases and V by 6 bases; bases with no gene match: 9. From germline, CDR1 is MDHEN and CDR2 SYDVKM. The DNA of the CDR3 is TGTGCCAGCAGCATGACTAGCGGGGGTATCGTCTCCTACAATGAGCAGTTCTTC. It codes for CASSMTSGGIVSYNEQFF.

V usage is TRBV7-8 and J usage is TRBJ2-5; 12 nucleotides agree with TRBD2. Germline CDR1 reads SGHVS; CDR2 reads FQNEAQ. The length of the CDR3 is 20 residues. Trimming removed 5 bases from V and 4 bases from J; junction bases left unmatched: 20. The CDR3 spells CASSREDRILAGGQGETQYF. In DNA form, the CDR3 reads TGTGCCAGCAGCCGCGAGGACAGGATTCTAGCGGGAGGGCAGGGAGAGACCCAGTACTTC. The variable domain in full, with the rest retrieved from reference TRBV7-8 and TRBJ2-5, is GAGVSQSPRYKVAKRGQDVALRCDPISGHVSLFWYQQALGQGPEFLTYFQNEAQLDKSGLPSDRFFAERPEGSVSTLKIQRTQQEDSAVYLCASSREDRILAGGQGETQYFGPGTRLLVL.

The CDR3: CSVGRQGRYNEQFF. Written as DNA, the CDR3 is TGCAGCGTCGGTAGACAGGGGCGCTACAATGAGCAGTTCTTC. The gene calls are TRBV29-1 and TRBJ2-1, with 8 nucleotides matching TRBD1. Trimming took 6 bases from V and 3 from J; bases not matched to a gene: 7. CDR3 length: 14 residues. Germline V lookup: CDR1 SQVTM, CDR2 ANQGSEA.

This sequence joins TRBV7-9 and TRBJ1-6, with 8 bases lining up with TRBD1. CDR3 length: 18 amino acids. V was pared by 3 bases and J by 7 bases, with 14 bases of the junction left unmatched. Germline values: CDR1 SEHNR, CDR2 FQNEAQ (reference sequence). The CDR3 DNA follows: TGTGCCAGCAGCTTGTCCCCTCCTGGACAGGGACTAAATTCACCCCTCCACTTT. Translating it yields CASSLSPPGQGLNSPLHF. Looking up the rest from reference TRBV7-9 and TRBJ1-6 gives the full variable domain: DTGVSQNPRHKITKRGQNVTFRCDPISEHNRLYWYRQTLGQGPEFLTYFQNEAQLEKSRLLSDRFSAERPKGSFSTLEIQRTEQGDSAMYLCASSLSPPGQGLNSPLHFGNGTRLTVT.

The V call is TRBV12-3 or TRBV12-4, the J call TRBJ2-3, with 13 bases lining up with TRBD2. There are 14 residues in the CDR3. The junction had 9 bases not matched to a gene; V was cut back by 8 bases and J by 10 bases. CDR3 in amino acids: CASRPGLAGDAQYF. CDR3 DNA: TGTGCCAGCCGTCCCGGACTAGCGGGGGATGCGCAGTATTTT.

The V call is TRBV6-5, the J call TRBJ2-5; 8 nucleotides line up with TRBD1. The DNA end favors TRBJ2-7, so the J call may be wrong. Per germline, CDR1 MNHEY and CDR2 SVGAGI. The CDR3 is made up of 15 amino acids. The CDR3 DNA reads TGTGCCAGCAGTTCCCGTTTGGACAGGGACTACGAGCAGTACTTC. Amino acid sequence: CASSSRLDRDYEQYF.